This T cell receptor beta chain came from a study of CD4 T cells in relation to SARS-CoV-2 and coronaviruses. Overall study context: After roughly 9 days of antigen culture, PBMC TCR beta CDR3s were sequenced. Crossreactive spike epitopes shared across donors were mapped to their HLA restriction. Study observations and caveats: Culture-expanded clones reflect memory recall rather than primary priming during culture.

This clone was found once. What it binds is unknown. Assay: immunoSEQ multiplex PCR; the TCRdb copy retains only in-frame clones and omits some. The sample lists about 39,000 clones, 77% seen once, with just over 20% in the top ten. Germline V gives CDR1 SGDLS, CDR2 YYNGEE. The CDR3 contains 14 residues. V was cut by 0 bases and J by 8 bases, with 12 bases left in between. Sorted naive or memory CD4+ cells met CEF peptides for 10 days. The clonotype originates from an adult with COVID-19. The sample consisted of memory CD4+ T cells from PBMCs, cultured in vitro. This chain joins TRBV9 and TRBJ2-1; D ambiguous. The CDR3 loop reads CASSVEPARDEQFF. The CDR3 nucleotides are TGTGCCAGCAGCGTAGAACCGGCTAGGGATGAGCAGTTCTTC.